The 2 T cell receptor beta chains below were found in one sample sequenced in a study of cytomegalovirus exposure and HLA in healthy donors. The PCR contained 60 Vbeta and 13 Jbeta primers. Here immunoSEQ multiplex PCR was the method, and the copy in TCRdb shows in-frame clones only, minus some. This sample has 100,000 to 150,000 clones, with around 73% found just once. Material: PBMCs. The receptors were gathered from a female donor in good health and CMV-seronegative.

This clone appeared a few times. The CDR3 DNA sequence: TGTGCCAGCTCCATCGGGACTACCGATACAGAGGAGCAGTTCTTC. Its translation is CASSIGTTDTEEQFF. J is TRBJ2-1 and V is TRBV19; 7 nucleotides agree with TRBD2. The V and J ends lost 9 bases and 10 bases, in that order; junction bases with no gene match: 18. Germline V gene data show CDR1 as LNHDA and CDR2 as SQIVND (reference sequence). The CDR3 consists of 15 residues.

The chain recombines TRBV7-9 with TRBJ1-3, with D perhaps TRBD1 (5 bases). Germline V gene data show CDR1 as SEHNR and CDR2 as FQNEAQ (reference sequence). The V end was cut by 4 bases, the J end by 3 bases, with 10 bases between. The CDR3 runs 14 residues. The CDR3 reads CASSSGQGGNTIYF. In DNA, the CDR3 is TGTGCCAGCAGCTCCGGGCAGGGTGGAAACACCATATATTTT.